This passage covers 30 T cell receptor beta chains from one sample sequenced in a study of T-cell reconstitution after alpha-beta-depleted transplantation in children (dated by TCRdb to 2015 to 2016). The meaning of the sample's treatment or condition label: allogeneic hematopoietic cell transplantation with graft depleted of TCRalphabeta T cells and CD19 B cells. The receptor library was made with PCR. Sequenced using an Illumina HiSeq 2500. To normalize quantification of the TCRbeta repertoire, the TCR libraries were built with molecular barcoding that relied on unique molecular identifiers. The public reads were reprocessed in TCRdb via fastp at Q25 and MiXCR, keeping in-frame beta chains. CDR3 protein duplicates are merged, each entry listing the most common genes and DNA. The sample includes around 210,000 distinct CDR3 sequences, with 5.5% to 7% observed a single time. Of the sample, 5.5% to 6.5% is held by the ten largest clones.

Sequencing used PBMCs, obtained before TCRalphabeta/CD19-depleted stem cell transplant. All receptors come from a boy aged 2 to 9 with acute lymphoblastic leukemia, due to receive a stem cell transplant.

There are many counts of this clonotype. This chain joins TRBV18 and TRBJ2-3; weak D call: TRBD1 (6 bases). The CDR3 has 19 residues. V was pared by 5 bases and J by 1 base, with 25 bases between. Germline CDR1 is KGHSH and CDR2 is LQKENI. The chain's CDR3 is CASSAAGDLGWMGTDTQYF. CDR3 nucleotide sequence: TGTGCCAGCTCAGCAGCAGGGGATTTGGGATGGATGGGCACAGATACGCAGTATTTT.

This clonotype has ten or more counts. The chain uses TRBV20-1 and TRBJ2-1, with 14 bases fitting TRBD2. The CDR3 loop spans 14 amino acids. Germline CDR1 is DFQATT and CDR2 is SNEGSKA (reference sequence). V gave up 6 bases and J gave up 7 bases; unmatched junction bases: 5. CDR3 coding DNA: TGCAGTGCGGAGGGACTAGCGGGAGTTAATGAGCAGTTCTTC. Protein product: CSAEGLAGVNEQFF.

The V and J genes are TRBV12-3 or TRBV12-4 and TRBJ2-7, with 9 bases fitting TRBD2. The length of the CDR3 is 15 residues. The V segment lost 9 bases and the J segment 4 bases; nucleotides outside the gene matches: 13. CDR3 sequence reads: CASCSGPSGRYEQYF. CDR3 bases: TGTGCCAGTTGCAGCGGGCCCAGCGGGAGGTACGAGCAGTACTTC.

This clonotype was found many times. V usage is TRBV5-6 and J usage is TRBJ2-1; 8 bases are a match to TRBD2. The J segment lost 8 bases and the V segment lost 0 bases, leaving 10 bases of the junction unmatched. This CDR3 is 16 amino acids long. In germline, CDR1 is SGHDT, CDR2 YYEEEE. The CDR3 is CASSLGGLARQHEQFF. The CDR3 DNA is TGTGCCAGCAGCTTGGGTGGACTAGCAAGGCAGCATGAGCAGTTCTTC.

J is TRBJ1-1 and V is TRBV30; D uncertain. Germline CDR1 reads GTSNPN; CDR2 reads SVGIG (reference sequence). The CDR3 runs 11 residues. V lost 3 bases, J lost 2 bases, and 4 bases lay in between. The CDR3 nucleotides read TGTGCCTGGAGCTTAAACACTGAAGCTTTCTTT. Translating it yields CAWSLNTEAFF.

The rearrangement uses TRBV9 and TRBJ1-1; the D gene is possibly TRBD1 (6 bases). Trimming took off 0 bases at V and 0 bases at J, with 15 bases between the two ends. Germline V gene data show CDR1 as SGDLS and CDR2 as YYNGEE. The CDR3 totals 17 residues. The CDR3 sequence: CASSVDPQTGLNTEAFF. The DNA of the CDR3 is TGTGCCAGCAGCGTAGACCCCCAGACAGGACTGAACACTGAAGCTTTCTTT.

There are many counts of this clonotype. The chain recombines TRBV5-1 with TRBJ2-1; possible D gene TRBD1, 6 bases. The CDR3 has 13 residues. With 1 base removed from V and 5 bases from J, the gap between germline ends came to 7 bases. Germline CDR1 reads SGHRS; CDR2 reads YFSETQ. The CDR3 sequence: CASSLNRDNEQFF. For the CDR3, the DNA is TGCGCCAGCAGCTTGAACAGGGACAATGAGCAGTTCTTC.

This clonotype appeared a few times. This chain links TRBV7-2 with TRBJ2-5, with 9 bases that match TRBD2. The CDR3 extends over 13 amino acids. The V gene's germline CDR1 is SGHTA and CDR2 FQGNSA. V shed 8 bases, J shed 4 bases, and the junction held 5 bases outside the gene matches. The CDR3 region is CASRTSVPETQYF. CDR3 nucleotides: TGTGCCAGCCGGACTAGCGTTCCAGAGACCCAGTACTTC.

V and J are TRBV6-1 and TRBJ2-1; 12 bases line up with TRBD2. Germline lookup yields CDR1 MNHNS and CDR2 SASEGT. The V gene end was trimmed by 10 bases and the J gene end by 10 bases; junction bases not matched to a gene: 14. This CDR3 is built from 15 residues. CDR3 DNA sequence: TGTGCCACCTCCTTGCTAGCGGGAGGGCCGCAAGAGCAGTTCTTC. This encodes CATSLLAGGPQEQFF.

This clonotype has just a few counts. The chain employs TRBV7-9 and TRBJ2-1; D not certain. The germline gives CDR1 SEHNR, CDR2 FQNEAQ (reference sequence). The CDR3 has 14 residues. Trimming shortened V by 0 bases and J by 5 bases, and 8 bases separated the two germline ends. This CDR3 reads CASSLAVVNNEQFF. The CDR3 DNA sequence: TGTGCCAGCAGCTTAGCTGTGGTGAACAATGAGCAGTTCTTC.

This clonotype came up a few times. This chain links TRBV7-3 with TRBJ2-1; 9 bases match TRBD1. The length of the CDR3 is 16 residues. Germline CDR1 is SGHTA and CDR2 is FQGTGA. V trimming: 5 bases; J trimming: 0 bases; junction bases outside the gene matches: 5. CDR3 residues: CASSPSTGGSYNEQFF. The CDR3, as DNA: TGTGCCAGCAGCCCGTCGACAGGGGGCTCCTACAATGAGCAGTTCTTC.

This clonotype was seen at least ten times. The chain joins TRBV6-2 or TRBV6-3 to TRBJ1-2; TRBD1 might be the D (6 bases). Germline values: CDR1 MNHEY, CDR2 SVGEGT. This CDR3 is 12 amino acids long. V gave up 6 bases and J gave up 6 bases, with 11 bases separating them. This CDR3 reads CASSQGRNGYTF. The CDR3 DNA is TGTGCCAGCAGCCAGGGGAGAAATGGCTACACCTTC.

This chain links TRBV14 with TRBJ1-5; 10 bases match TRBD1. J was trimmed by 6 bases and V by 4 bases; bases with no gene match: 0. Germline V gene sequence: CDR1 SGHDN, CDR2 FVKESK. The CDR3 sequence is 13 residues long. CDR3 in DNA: TGTGCCAGCAGCCGACAGGGGGCTCAGCCCCAGCATTTT. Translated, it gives CASSRQGAQPQHF.

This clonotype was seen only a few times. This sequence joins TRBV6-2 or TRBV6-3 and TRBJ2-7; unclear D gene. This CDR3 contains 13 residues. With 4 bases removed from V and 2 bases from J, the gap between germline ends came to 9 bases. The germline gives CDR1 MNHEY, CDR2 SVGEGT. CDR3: CASSSPVPYEQYF. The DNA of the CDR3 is TGTGCCAGCAGTTCTCCCGTTCCCTACGAGCAGTACTTC.

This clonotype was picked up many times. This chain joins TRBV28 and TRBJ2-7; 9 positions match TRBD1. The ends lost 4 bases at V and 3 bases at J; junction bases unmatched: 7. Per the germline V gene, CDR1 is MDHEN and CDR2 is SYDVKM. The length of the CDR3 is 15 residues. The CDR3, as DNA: TGTGCCAGCAGTTCAGGGGACAGGGCTGGCTACGAGCAGTACTTC. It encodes CASSSGDRAGYEQYF. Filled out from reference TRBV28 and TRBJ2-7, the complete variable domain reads DVKVTQSSRYLVKRTGEKVFLECVQDMDHENMFWYRQDPGLGLRLIYFSYDVKMKEKGDIPEGYSVSREKKERFSLILESASTNQTSMYLCASSSGDRAGYEQYFGPGTRLTVT.

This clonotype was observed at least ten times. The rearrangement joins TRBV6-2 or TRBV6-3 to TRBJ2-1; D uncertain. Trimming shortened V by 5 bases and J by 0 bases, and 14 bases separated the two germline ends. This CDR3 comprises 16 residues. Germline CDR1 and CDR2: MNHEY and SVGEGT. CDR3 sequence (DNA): TGTGCCAGCAGTCCCTTGGGCCGGAGCTCCTACAATGAGCAGTTCTTC. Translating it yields CASSPLGRSSYNEQFF.

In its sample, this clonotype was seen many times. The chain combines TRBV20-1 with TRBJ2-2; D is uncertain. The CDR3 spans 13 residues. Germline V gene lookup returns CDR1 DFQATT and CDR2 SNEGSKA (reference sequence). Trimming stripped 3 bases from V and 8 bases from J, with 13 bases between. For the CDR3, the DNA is TGCAGTGCTAGGGACCCTACAACGGGGGAGCTGTTTTTT. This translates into CSARDPTTGELFF.

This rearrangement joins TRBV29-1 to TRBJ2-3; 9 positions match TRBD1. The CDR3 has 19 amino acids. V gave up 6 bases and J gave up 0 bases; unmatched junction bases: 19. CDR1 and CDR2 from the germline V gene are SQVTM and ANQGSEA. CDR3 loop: CSVLNPGQGRFLSTDTQYF. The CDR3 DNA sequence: TGCAGCGTCTTAAACCCGGGACAGGGTCGATTCCTTAGCACAGATACGCAGTATTTT.

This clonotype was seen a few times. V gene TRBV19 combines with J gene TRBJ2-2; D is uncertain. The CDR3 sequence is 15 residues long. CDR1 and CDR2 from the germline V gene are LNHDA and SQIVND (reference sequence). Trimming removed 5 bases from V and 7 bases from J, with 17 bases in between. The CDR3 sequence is CASSSTGFDGGELFF. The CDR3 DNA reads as TGTGCCAGTAGTTCGACGGGCTTCGACGGCGGGGAGCTGTTTTTT.

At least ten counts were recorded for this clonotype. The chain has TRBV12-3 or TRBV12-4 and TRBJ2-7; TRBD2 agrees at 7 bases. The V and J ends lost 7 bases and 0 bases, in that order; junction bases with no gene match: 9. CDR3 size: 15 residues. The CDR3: CASIDTGTTSYEQYF. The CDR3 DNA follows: TGTGCCAGCATCGATACGGGGACTACCTCCTACGAGCAGTACTTC.

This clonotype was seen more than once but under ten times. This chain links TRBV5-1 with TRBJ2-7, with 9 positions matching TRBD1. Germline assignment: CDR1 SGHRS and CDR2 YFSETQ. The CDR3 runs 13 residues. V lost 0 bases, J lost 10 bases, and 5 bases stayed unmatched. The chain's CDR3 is CASSLGDREPQYF. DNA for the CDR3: TGCGCCAGCAGCTTGGGGGACAGGGAGCCCCAGTACTTC.

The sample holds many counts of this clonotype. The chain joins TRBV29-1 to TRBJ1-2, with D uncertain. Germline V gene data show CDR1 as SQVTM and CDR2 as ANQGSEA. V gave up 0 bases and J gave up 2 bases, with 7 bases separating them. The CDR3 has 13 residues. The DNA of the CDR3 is TGCAGCGTTGAAGAGACACAAAACTATGGCTACACCTTC. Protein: CSVEETQNYGYTF.

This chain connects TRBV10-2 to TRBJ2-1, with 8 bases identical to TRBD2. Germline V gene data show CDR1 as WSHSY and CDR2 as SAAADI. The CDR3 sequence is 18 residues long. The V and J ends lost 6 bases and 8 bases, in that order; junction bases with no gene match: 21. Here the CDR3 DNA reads TGCGCCAGCAGAACAGCCACACTTCACCTAGCGGGTGTCCATGAGCAGTTCTTC. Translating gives CASRTATLHLAGVHEQFF.

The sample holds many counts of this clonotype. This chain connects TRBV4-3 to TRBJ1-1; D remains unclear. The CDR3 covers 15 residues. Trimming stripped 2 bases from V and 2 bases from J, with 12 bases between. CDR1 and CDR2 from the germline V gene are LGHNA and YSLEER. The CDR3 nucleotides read TGCGCCAGCAGCCAAACCCTCGGGGTAAACACTGAAGCTTTCTTT. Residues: CASSQTLGVNTEAFF.

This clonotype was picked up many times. The CDR3 DNA reads TGTGCCAGCAGCCTTTTTGGGACAGGGGAGACCCAGTACTTC. Translating gives CASSLFGTGETQYF. The chain couples TRBV6-1 to TRBJ2-5, with 9 bases identical to TRBD1. The V gene end was trimmed by 6 bases and the J gene end by 5 bases; junction bases not matched to a gene: 7. The V gene's germline CDR1 is MNHNS and CDR2 SASEGT. This CDR3 spans 14 amino acids.

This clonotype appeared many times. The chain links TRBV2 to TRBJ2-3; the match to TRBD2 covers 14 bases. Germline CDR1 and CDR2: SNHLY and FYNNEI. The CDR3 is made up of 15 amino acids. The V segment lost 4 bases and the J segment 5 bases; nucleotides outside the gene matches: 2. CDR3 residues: CASSVGLAGGDTQYF. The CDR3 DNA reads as TGTGCCAGCAGTGTTGGACTAGCGGGAGGAGATACGCAGTATTTT.

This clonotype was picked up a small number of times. The CDR3 spells CASSFMPGQGNNEQFF. The CDR3 coding sequence is TGTGCCAGCAGCTTTATGCCGGGACAGGGAAACAATGAGCAGTTCTTC. The V call is TRBV5-6, the J call TRBJ2-1; 9 bases match TRBD1. The germline gives CDR1 SGHDT, CDR2 YYEEEE. The CDR3 runs to 16 residues. Unmatched junction bases numbered 8, after V lost 2 bases and J lost 5 bases.

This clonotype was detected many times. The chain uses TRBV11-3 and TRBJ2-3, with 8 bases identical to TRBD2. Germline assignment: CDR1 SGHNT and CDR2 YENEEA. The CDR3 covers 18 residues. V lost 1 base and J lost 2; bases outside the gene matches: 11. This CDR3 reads CASSLVSIAGKITDTQYF. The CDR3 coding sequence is TGTGCCAGCAGCTTAGTATCCATAGCGGGGAAAATCACAGATACGCAGTATTTT.

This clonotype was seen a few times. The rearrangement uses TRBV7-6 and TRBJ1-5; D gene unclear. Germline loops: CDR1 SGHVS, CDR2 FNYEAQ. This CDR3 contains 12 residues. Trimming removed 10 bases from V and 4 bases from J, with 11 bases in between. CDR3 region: CANFWSNQPQHF. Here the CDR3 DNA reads TGTGCCAATTTTTGGTCTAATCAGCCCCAGCATTTT.

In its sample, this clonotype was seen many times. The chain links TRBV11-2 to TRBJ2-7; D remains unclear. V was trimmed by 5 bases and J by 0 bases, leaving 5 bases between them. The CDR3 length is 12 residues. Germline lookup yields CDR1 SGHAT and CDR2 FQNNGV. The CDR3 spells CASSPSSYEQYF. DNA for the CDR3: TGTGCCAGCAGCCCGAGCTCCTACGAGCAGTACTTC.